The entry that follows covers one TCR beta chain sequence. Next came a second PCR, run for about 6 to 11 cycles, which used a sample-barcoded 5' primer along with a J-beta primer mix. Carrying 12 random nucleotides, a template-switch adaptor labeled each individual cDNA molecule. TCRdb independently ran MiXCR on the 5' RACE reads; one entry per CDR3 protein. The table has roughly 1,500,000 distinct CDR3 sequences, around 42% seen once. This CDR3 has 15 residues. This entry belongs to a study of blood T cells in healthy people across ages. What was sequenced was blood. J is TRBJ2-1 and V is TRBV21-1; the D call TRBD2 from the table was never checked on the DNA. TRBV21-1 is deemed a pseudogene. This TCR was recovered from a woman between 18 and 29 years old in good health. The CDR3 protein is CASSPTSGEYNEQFF. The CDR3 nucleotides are TGTGCCAGCAGCCCTACTAGCGGGGAATACAATGAGCAGTTCTTC.